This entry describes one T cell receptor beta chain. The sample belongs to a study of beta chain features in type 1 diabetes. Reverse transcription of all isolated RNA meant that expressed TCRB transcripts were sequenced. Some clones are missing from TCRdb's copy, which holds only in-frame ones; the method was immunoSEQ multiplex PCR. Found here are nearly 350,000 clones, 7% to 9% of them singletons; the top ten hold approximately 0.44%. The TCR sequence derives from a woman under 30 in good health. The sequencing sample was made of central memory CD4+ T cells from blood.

The DNA of the CDR3 is TGTGCCAGCAGCAAGGACAGGGCCGGAGGCTACACCTTC. This sequence encodes CASSKDRAGGYTF. The chain recombines TRBV11-2 with TRBJ1-2, with TRBD1 identical over 8 bases. The length of the CDR3 is 13 residues. Germline-derived CDR1 and CDR2 are SGHAT and FQNNGV. The ends lost 5 bases at V and 8 bases at J; junction bases unmatched: 7.